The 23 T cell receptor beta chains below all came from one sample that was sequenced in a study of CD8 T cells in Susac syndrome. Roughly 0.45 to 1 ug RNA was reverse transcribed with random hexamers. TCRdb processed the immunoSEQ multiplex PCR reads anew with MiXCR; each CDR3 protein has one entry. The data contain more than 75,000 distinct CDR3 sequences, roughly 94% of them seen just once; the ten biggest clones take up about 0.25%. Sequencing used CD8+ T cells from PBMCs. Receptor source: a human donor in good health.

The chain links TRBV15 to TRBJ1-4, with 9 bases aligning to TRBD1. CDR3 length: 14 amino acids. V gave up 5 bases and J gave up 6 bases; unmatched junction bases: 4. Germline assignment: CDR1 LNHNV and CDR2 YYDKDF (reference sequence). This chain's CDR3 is CATSVDRGYEKLFF. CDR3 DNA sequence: TGTGCCACCAGCGTGGACAGGGGTTATGAAAAACTGTTTTTT.

Here the CDR3 reads CASSLQGAQYQPQHF. CDR3 in DNA: TGTGCCAGCAGCCTACAGGGGGCGCAGTATCAGCCCCAGCATTTT. The chain carries TRBV28 and TRBJ1-5; 9 bases are a match to TRBD1. The CDR3 extends over 15 amino acids. Trimming removed 6 bases from V and 5 bases from J; junction bases left unmatched: 8. Germline CDR1 is MDHEN and CDR2 is SYDVKM.

Written as DNA, the CDR3 is TGCGCCAGCAGCCAAGAGGGTTCAGGGGACGAAGCTTTCTTT. It yields the protein CASSQEGSGDEAFF. The rearrangement links TRBV4-3 to TRBJ1-1; TRBD1 is a possible D gene (6 bases). CDR1 LGHNA and CDR2 YSLEER come from the germline V gene. Trimming took 0 bases from V and 8 from J, leaving 13 bases between them. This CDR3 spans 14 amino acids.

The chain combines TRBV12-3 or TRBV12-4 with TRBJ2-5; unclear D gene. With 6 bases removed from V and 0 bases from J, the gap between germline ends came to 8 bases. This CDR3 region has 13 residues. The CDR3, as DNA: TGTGCCAGCAGACAAGCGTACCAAGAGACCCAGTACTTC. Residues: CASRQAYQETQYF.

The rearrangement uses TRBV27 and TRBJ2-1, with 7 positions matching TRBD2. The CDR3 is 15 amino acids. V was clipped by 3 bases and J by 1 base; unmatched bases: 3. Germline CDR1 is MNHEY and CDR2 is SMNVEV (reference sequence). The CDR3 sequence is CASSLGGGSYNEQFF. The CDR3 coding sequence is TGTGCCAGCAGTTTGGGGGGAGGGTCCTACAATGAGCAGTTCTTC.

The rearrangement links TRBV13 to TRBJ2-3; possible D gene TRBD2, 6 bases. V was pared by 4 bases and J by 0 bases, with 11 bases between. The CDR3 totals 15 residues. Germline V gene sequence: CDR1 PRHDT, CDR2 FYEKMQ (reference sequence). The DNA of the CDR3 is TGTGCCAGCAGCTCCGGGACTTCTAGCACAGATACGCAGTATTTT. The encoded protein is CASSSGTSSTDTQYF.

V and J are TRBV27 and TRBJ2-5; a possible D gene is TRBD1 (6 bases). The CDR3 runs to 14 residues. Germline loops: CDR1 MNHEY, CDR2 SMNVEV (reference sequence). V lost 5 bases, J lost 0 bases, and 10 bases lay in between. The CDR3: CASSQDSNQETQYF. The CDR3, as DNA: TGTGCCAGCAGTCAGGACAGCAACCAAGAGACCCAGTACTTC.

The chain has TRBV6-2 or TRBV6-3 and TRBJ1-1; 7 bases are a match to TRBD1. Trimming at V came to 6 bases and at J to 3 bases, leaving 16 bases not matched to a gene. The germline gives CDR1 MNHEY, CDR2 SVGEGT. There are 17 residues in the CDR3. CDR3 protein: CASSPRDRLDSDTEAFF. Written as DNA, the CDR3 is TGTGCCAGCAGCCCACGGGACAGACTGGATTCGGACACTGAAGCTTTCTTT.

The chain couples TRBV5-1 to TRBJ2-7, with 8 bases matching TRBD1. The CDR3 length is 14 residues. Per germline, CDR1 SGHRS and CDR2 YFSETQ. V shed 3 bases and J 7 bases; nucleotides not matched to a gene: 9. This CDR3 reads CASSYRTGPQEQYF. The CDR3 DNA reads TGCGCCAGCAGCTACAGGACAGGGCCCCAGGAGCAGTACTTC.

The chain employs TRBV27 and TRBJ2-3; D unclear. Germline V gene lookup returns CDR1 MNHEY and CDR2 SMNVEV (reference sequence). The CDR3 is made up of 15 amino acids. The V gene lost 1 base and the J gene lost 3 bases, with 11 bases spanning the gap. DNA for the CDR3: TGTGCCAGCAGTTTATACGGGCCGGCGACAGATACGCAGTATTTT. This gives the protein CASSLYGPATDTQYF.

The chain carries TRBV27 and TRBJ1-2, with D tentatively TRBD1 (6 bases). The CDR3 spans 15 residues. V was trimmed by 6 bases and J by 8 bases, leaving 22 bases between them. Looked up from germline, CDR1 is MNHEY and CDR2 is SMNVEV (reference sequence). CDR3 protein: CASSPQGPGARGYTF. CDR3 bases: TGTGCCAGCAGCCCCCAGGGGCCGGGGGCGCGCGGCTACACCTTC.

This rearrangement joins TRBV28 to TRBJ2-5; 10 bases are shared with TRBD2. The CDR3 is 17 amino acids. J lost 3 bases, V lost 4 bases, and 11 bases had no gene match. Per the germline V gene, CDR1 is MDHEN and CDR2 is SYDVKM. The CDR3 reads CASSSPRSGRLEETQYF. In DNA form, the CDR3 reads TGTGCCAGCAGTTCCCCCCGTAGCGGGAGGTTGGAAGAGACCCAGTACTTC.

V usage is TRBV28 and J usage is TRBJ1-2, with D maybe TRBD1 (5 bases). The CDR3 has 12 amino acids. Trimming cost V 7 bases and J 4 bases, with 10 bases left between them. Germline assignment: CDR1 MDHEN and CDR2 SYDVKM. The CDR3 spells CASKGTTYGYTF. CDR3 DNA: TGTGCCAGCAAGGGGACTACCTATGGCTACACCTTC.

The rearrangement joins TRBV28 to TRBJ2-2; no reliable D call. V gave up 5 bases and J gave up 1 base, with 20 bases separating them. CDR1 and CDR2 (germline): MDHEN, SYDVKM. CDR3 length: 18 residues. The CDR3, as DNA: TGTGCCAGCAGTGCCCCCGTCCAGACCCTCAAGAACACCGGGGAGCTGTTTTTT. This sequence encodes CASSAPVQTLKNTGELFF.

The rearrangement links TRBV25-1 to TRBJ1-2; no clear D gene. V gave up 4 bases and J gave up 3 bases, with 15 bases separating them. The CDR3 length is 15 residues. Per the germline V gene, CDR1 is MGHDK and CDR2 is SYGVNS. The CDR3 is CASSALPQDDYGYTF. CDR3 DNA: TGTGCCAGCAGTGCCCTTCCCCAGGACGACTATGGCTACACCTTC.

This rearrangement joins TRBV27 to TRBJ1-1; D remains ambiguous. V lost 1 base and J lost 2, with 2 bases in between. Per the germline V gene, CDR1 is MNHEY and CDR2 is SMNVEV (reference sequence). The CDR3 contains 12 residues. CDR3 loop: CASSLLNTEAFF. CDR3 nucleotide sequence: TGTGCCAGCAGTTTATTAAACACTGAAGCTTTCTTT.

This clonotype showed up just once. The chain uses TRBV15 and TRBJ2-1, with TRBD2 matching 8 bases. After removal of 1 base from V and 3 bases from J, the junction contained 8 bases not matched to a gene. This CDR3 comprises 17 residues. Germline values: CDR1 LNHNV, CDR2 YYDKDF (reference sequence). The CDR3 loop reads CATSRVEAGVFYNEQFF. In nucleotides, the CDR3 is TGTGCCACCAGCAGAGTAGAAGCGGGAGTCTTCTACAATGAGCAGTTCTTC.

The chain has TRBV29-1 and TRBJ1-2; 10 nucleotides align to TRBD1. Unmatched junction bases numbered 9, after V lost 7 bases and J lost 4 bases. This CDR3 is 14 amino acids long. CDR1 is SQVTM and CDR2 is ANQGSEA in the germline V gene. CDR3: CSALTGGESYGYTF. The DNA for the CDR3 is TGCAGCGCTTTGACAGGGGGCGAGTCCTATGGCTACACCTTC.

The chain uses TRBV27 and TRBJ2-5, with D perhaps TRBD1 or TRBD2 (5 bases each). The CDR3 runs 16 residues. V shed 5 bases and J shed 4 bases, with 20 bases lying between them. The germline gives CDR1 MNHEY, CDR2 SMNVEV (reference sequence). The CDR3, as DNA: TGTGCCAGCAGTAGTCCGGGACGCACTCCGGGAGAGACCCAGTACTTC. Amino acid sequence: CASSSPGRTPGETQYF.

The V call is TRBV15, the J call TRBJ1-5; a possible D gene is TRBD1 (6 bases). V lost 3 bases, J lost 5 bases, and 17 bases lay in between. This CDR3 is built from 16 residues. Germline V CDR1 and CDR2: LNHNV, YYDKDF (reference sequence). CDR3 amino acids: CATSRISNRVDQPQHF. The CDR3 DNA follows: TGTGCCACCAGCAGGATATCTAACAGGGTGGATCAGCCCCAGCATTTT. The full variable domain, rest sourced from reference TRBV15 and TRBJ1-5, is DAMVIQNPRYQVTQFGKPVTLSCSQTLNHNVMYWYQQKSSQAPKLLFHYYDKDFNNEADTPDNFQSRRPNTSFCFLDIRSPGLGDTAMYLCATSRISNRVDQPQHFGDGTRLSIL.

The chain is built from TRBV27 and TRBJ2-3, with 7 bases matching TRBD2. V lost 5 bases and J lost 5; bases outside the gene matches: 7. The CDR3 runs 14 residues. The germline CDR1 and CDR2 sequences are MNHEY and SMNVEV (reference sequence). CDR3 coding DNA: TGTGCCAGCAGTACCCAGCGGGAACAAGATACGCAGTATTTT. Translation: CASSTQREQDTQYF.

The CDR3 nucleotides are TGCAGTGCTTTCGAAGGACAGGAGGGTGAGACCCAGTACTTC. It specifies CSAFEGQEGETQYF. V gene TRBV20-1 combines with J gene TRBJ2-5; possibly TRBD1 for D (7 bases). CDR1 and CDR2 from the germline V gene are DFQATT and SNEGSKA (reference sequence). There are 14 residues in the CDR3. Trimming cost V 5 bases and J 5 bases, with 18 bases left between them.

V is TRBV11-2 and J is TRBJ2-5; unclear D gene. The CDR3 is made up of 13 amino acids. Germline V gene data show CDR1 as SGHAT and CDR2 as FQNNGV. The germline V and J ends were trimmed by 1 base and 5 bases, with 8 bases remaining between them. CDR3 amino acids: CASSLALTETQYF. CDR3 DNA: TGTGCCAGCAGCTTAGCCCTTACGGAGACCCAGTACTTC.